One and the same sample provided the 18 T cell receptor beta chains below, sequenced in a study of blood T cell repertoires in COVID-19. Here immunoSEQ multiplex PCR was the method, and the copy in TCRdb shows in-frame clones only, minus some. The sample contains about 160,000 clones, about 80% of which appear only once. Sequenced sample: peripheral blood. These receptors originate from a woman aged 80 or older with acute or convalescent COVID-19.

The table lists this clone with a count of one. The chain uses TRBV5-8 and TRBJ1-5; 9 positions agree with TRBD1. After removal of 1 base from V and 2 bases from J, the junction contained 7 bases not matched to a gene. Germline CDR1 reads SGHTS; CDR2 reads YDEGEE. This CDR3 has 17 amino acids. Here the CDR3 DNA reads TGTGCCAGCAGCTTGTCCGTGGACAGGGGAGGCAATCAGCCCCAGCATTTT. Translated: CASSLSVDRGGNQPQHF.

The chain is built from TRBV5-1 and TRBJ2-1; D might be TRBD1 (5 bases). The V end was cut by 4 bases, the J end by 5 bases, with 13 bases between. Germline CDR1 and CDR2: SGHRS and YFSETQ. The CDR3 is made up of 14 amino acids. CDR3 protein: CASSPMGRDNEQFF. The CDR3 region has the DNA TGCGCCAGCAGCCCGATGGGCAGGGACAATGAGCAGTTCTTC.

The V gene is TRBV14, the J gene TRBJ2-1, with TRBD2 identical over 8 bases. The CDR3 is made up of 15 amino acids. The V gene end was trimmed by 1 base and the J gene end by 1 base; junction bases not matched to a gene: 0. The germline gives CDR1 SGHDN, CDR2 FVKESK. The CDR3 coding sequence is TGTGCCAGCAGCCAAGCGGGGGGGTCCTACAATGAGCAGTTCTTC. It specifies CASSQAGGSYNEQFF.

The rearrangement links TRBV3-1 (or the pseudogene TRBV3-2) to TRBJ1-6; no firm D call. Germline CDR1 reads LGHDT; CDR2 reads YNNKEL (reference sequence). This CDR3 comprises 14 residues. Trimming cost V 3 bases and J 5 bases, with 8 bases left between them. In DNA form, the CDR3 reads TGTGCCAGCAGCCAGAGCGGGAATAATTCACCCCTCCACTTT. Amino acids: CASSQSGNNSPLHF.

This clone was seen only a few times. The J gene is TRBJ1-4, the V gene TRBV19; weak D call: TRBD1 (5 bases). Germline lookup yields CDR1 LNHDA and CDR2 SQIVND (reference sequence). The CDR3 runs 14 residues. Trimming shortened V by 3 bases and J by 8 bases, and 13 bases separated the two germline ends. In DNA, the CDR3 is TGTGCCAGTAGTATTGTCGGGGGTCGGGAAAAACTGTTTTTT. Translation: CASSIVGGREKLFF.

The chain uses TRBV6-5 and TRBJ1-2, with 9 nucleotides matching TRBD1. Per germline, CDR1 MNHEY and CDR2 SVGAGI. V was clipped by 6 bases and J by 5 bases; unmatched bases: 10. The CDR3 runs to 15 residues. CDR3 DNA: TGTGCCAGCAGCCCAGCCGGGACAGGGTTTTATGGCTACACCTTC. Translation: CASSPAGTGFYGYTF.

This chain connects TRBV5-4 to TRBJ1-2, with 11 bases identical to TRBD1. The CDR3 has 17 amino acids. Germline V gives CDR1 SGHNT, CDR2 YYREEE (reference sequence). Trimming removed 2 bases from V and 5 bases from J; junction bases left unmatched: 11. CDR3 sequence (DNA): TGTGCCAGCAGCTTTGGACAGGGGGCTAGGAAGGAATATGGCTACACCTTC. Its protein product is CASSFGQGARKEYGYTF.

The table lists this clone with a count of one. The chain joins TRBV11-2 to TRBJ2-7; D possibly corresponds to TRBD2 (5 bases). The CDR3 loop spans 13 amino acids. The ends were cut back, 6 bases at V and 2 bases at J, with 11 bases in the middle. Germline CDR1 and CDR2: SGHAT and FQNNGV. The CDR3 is CASSSGLTYEQYF. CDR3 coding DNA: TGTGCCAGCAGTTCAGGACTCACCTACGAGCAGTACTTC.

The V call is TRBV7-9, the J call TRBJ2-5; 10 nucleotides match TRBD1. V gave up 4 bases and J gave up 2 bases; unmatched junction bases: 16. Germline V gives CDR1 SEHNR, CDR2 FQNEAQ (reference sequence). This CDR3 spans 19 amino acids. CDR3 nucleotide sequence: TGTGCCAGCAGCTCCCCCCGTAGGACAGGGGGTTCCTTACAAGAGACCCAGTACTTC. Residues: CASSSPRRTGGSLQETQYF.

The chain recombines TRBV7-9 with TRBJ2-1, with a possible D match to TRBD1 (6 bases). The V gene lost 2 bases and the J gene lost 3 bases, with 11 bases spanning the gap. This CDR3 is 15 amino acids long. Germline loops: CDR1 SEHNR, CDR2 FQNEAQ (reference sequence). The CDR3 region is CASSLRDTYYNEQFF. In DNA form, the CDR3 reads TGTGCCAGCAGCTTAAGGGACACCTACTACAATGAGCAGTTCTTC.

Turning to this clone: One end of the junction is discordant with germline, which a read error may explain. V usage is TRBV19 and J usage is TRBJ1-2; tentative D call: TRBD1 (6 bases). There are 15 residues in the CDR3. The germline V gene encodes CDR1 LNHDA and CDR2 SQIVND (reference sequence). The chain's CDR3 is CASSTGQFNNYGYIF. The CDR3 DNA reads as TGTGCCAGTAGTACCGGACAGTTTAATAACTATGGCTACATCTTC.

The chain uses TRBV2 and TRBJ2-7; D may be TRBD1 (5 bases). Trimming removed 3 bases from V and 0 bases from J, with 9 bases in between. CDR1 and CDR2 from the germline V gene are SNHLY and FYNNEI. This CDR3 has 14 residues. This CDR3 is CASSEGQGSYEQYF. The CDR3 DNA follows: TGTGCCAGCAGTGAGGGTCAGGGCTCCTACGAGCAGTACTTC.

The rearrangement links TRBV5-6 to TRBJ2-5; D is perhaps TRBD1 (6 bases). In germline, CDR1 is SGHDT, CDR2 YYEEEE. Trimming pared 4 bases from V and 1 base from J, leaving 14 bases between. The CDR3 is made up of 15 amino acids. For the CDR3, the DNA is TGTGCCAGCAGCGCTGGTGGACAGCTCCAAGAGACCCAGTACTTC. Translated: CASSAGGQLQETQYF.

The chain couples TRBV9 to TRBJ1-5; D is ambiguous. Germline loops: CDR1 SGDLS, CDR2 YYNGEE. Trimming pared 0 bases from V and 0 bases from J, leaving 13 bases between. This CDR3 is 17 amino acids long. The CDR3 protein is CASSVDAQPYSNQPQHF. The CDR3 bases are TGTGCCAGCAGCGTAGACGCACAGCCCTATAGCAATCAGCCCCAGCATTTT. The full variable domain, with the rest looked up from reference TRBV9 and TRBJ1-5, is DSGVTQTPKHLITATGQRVTLRCSPRSGDLSVYWYQQSLDQGLQFLIQYYNGEERAKGNILERFSAQQFPDLHSELNLSSLELGDSALYFCASSVDAQPYSNQPQHFGDGTRLSIL.

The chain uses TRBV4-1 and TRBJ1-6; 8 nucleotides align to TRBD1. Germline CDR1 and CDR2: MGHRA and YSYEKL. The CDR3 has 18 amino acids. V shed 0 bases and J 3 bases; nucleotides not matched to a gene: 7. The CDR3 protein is CASSQDLGQDRYNSPLHF. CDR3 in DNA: TGCGCCAGCAGCCAAGATTTGGGACAGGATCGCTATAATTCACCCCTCCACTTT.

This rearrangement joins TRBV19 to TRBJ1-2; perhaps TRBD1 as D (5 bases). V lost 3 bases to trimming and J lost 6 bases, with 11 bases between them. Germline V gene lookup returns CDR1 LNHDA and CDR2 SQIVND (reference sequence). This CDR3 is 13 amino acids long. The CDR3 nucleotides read TGTGCCAGTAGTATTGCCAGGGCGAATGGCTACACCTTC. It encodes CASSIARANGYTF.

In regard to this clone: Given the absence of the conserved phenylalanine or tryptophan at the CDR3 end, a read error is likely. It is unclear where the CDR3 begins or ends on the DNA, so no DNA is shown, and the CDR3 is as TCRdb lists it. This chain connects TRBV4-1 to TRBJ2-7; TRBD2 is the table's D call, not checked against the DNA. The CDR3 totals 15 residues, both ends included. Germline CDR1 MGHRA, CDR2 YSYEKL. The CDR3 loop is CASSQEWTSGSPFHL.

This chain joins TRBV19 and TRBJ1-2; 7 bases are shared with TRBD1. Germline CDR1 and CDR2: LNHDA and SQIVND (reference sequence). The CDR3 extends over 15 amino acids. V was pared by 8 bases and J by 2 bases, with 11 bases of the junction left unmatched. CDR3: CASSGTAIFNYGYTF. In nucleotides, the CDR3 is TGTGCCAGTTCCGGGACAGCGATTTTCAACTATGGCTACACCTTC. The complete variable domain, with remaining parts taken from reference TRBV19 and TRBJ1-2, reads DGGITQSPKYLFRKEGQNVTLSCEQNLNHDAMYWYRQDPGQGLRLIYYSQIVNDFQKGDIAEGYSVSREKKESFPLTVTSAQKNPTAFYLCASSGTAIFNYGYTFGSGTRLTVV.